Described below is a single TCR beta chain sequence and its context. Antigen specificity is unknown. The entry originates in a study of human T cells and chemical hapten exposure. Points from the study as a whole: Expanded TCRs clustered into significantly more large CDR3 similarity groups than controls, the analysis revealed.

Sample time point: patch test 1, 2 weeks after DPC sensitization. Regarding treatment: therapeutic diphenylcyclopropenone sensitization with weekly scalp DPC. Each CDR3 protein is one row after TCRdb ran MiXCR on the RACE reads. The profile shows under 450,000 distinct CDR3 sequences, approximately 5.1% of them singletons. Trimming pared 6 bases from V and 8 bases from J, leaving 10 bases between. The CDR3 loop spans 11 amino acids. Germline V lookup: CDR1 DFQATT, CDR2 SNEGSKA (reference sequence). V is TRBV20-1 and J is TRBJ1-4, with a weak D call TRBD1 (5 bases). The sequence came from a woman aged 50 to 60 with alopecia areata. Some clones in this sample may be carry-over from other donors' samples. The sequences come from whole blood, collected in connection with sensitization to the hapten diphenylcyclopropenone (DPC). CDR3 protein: CSARGTEKLFF. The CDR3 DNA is TGCAGTGCGCGCGGGACCGAAAAACTGTTTTTT.